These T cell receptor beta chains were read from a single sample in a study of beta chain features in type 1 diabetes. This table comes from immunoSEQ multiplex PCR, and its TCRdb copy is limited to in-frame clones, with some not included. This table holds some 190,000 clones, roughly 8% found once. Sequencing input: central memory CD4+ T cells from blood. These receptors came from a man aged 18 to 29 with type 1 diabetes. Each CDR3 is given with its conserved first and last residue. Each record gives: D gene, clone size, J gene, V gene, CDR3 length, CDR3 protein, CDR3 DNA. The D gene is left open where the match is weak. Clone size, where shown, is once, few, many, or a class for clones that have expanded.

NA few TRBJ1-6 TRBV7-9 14 CASSSGQNNSPLHF TGTGCCAGCAGCTCCGGACAGAATAATTCACCCCTCCACTTT
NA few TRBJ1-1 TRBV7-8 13 CASSSDSNTEAFF TGTGCCAGCAGCTCGGACAGCAACACTGAAGCTTTCTTT
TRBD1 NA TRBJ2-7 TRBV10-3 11 CAISKGQVQYF TGTGCCATCAGTAAGGGACAGGTCCAGTACTTC
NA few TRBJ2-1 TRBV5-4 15 CASSLSVSSYNEQFF TGTGCCAGCAGCTTGTCCGTGAGCTCCTACAATGAGCAGTTCTTC
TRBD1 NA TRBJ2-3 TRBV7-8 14 CASSEGQAPHTQYF TGTGCCAGCAGCGAGGGACAGGCCCCCCATACGCAGTATTTT
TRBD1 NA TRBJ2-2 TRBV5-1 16 CASSKTGGANTGELFF TGCGCCAGCAGCAAAACAGGGGGCGCAAACACCGGGGAGCTGTTTTTT
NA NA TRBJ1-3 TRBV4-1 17 CASSQDRAQGHGNTIYF TGCGCCAGCAGCCAAGATCGTGCACAGGGACATGGAAACACCATATATTTT
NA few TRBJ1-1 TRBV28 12 CASGGARTEAFF TGTGCCAGCGGAGGAGCGCGCACTGAAGCTTTCTTT
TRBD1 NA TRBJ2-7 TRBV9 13 CASSLTGGSEQYF TGTGCCAGCAGCTTAACAGGGGGCAGCGAGCAGTACTTC
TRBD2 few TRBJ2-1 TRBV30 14 CAWKGLGPYNEQFF TGTGCCTGGAAGGGACTAGGCCCCTACAATGAGCAGTTCTTC
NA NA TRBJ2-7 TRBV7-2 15 CASSLVPGDSYEQYF TGTGCCAGCAGCTTAGTTCCGGGAGACTCCTACGAGCAGTACTTC
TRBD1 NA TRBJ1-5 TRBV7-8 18 CASSPGVGGQTSNQPQHF TGTGCCAGCAGCCCAGGGGTTGGGGGACAGACTAGCAATCAGCCCCAGCATTTT
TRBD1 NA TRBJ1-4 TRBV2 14 CASGMGQQGEKLFF TGTGCCAGCGGCATGGGACAGCAAGGGGAAAAACTGTTTTTT
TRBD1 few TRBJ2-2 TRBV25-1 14 CASSGQGATGELFF TGTGCCAGCAGTGGACAGGGGGCCACCGGGGAGCTGTTTTTT
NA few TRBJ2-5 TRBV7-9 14 CASSSRGRGETQYF TGTGCCAGCAGCTCGCGGGGGCGGGGAGAGACCCAGTACTTC
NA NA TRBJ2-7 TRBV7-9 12 CASSFESPEQYF TGTGCCAGCAGCTTCGAAAGCCCCGAGCAGTACTTC
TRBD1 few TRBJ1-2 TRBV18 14 CASSPGTGLRGYTF TGTGCCAGCTCACCAGGGACAGGGTTGAGAGGCTACACCTTC
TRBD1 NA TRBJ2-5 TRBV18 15 CASSPRTDREETQYF TGTGCCAGCTCACCCCGAACCGACAGGGAAGAGACCCAGTACTTC
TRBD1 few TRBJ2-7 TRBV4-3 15 CASSQEGQATYEQYF TGCGCCAGCAGCCAAGAGGGACAGGCCACCTACGAGCAGTACTTC
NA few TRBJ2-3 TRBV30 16 CAWRELGRLGTDTQYF TGTGCCTGGAGAGAACTAGGGAGATTGGGCACAGATACGCAGTATTTT
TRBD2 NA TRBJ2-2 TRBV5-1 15 CASSLELAGAGELFF TGCGCCAGCAGCTTGGAACTAGCGGGGGCCGGGGAGCTGTTTTTT
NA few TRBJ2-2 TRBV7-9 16 CASSSQQVGRTGELFF TGTGCCAGCAGCTCCCAACAGGTGGGCAGGACCGGGGAGCTGTTTTTT
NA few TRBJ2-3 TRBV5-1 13 CASSDTSTDTQYF TGCGCCAGCAGCGACACAAGCACAGATACGCAGTATTTT
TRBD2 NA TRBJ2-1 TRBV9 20 CASSVGYGGGLAGGSREQFF TGTGCCAGCAGCGTAGGATATGGAGGTGGGCTAGCGGGGGGCAGTAGGGAGCAGTTCTTC
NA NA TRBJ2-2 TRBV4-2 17 CASSQQTGGLRGGELFF TGTGCCAGCAGCCAGCAAACGGGGGGCCTCAGGGGCGGGGAGCTGTTTTTT
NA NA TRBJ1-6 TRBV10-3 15 CAISGNGGRNSPLHF TGTGCCATCAGTGGGAATGGGGGCCGGAATTCACCCCTCCACTTT
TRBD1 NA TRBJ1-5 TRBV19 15 CASRPTGGHNQPQHF TGTGCCAGTAGGCCGACAGGGGGCCACAATCAGCCCCAGCATTTT